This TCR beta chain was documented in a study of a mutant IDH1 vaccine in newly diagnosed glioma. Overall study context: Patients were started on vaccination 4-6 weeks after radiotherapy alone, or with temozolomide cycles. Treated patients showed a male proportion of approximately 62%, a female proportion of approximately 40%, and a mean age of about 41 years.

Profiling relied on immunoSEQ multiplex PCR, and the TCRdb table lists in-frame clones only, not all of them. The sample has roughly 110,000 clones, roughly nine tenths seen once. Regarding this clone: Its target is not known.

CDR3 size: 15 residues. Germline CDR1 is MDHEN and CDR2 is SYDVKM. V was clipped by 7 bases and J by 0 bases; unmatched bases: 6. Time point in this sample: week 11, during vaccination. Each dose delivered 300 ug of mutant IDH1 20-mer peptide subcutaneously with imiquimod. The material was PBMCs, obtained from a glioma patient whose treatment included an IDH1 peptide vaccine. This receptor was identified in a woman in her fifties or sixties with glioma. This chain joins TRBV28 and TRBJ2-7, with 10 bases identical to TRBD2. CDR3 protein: CASTPSGRVSYEQYF. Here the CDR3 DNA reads TGTGCCAGCACCCCGAGCGGGAGGGTCTCCTACGAGCAGTACTTC. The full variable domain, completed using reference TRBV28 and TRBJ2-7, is DVKVTQSSRYLVKRTGEKVFLECVQDMDHENMFWYRQDPGLGLRLIYFSYDVKMKEKGDIPEGYSVSREKKERFSLILESASTNQTSMYLCASTPSGRVSYEQYFGPGTRLTVT.